This T cell receptor beta chain is drawn from a study of T cell responses to AZD1222 COVID-19 vaccine. The repertoire was sequenced with immunoSEQ multiplex PCR; TCRdb's copy has only in-frame clones and lacks some. The profile shows roughly 120,000 clones, more than 85% of them singletons. Trimming cost V 6 bases and J 1 base, with 12 bases left between them. Looked up from germline, CDR1 is GTSNPN and CDR2 is SVGIG (reference sequence). This CDR3 is built from 13 residues. The chain combines TRBV30 with TRBJ1-1; tentatively, D is TRBD1 (6 bases). This specimen consisted of peripheral blood, obtained on day 0 of AZD1222 vaccination. This TCR derives from an adult in good health. CDR3 bases: TGTGCCTGCAACCAACAGGGGAACACTGAAGCTTTCTTT. This translates into CACNQQGNTEAFF.